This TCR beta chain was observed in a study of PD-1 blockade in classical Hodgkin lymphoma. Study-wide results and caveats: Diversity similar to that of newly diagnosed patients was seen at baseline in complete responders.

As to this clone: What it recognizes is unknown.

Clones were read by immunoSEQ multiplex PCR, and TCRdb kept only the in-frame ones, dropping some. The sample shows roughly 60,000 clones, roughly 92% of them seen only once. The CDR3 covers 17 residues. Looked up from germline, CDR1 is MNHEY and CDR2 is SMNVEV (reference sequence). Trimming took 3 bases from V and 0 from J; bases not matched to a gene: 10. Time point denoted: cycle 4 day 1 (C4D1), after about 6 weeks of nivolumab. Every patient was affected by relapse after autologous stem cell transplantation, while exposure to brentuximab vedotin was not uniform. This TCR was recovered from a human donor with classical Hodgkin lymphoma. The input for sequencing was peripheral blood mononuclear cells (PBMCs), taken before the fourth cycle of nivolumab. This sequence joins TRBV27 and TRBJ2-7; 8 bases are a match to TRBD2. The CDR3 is CASSLLPTSASSYEQYF. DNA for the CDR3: TGTGCCAGCAGTTTGCTCCCGACTAGCGCGAGCTCCTACGAGCAGTACTTC.